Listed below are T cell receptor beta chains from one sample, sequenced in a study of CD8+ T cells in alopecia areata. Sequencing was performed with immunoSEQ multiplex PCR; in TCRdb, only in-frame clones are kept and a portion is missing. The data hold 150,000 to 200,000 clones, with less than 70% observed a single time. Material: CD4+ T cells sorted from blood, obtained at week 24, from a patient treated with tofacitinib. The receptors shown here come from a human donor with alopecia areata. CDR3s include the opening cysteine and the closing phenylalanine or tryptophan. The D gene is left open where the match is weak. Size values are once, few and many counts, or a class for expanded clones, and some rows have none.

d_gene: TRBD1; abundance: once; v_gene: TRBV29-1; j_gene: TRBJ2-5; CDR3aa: CSVDWTGVGETQYF; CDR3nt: TGCAGCGTTGATTGGACAGGGGTGGGGGAGACCCAGTACTTC
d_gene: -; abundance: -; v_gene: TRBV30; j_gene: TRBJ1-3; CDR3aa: CAWSATAGNTIYF; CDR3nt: TGTGCCTGGAGTGCTACTGCTGGAAACACCATATATTTT
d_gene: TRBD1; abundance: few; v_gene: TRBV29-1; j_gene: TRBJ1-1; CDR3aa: CSGGQGTNTEAFF; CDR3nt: TGCAGCGGGGGACAGGGGACGAACACTGAAGCTTTCTTT
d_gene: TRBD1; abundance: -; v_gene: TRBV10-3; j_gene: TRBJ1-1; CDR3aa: CAISGHNSPGQGFTEAFF; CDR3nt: TGTGCCATCAGTGGGCATAACTCCCCGGGACAGGGTTTCACTGAAGCTTTCTTT
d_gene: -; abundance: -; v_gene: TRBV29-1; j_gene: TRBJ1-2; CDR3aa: CSVEEGGNYGYTF; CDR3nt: TGCAGCGTTGAAGAAGGGGGGAACTATGGCTACACCTTC
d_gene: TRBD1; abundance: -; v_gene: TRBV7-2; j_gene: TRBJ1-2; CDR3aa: CASSEDGQGIYGYTF; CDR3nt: TGTGCCAGCAGCGAAGATGGACAGGGGATATATGGCTACACCTTC
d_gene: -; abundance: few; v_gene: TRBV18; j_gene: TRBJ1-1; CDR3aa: CASSPSVNTEAFF; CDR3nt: TGTGCCAGCTCACCGTCAGTGAACACTGAAGCTTTCTTT
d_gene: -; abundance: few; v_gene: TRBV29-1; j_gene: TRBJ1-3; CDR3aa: CSVSSGNTIYF; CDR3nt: TGCAGCGTTTCATCGGGAAACACCATATATTTT
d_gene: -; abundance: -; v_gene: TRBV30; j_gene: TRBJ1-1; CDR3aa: CAWSVRAPEAFF; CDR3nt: TGTGCCTGGAGTGTAAGGGCCCCTGAAGCTTTCTTT
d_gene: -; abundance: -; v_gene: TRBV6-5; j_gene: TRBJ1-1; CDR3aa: CASSYQGSAFF; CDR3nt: TGTGCCAGCAGTTACCAGGGTTCAGCTTTCTTT
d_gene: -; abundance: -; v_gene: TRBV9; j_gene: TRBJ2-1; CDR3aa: CASSVQGSSYNEQFF; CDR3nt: TGTGCCAGCAGCGTTCAGGGTAGCTCCTACAATGAGCAGTTCTTC
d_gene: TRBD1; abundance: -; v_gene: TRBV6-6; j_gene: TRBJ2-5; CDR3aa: CASSTPRQGEGETQYF; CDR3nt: TGTGCCAGCAGTACCCCGAGACAGGGGGAAGGAGAGACCCAGTACTTC
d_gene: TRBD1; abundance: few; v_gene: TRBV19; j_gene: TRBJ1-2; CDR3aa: CASSLLTEGAPGYTF; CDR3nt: TGTGCCAGTAGTCTGCTTACGGAGGGGGCGCCTGGCTACACCTTC
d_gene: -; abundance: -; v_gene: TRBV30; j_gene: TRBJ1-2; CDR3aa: CAWSWMMYGYTF; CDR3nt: TGTGCCTGGAGCTGGATGATGTATGGCTACACCTTC
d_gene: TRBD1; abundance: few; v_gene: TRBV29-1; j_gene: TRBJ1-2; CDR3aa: CSATQGGGPYTF; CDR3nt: TGCAGCGCGACCCAGGGAGGGGGCCCCTACACCTTC
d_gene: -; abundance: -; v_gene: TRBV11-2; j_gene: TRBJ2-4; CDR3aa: CASSLGSLGYIQYF; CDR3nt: TGTGCCAGCAGCTTAGGGTCTCTGGGATACATTCAGTACTTC
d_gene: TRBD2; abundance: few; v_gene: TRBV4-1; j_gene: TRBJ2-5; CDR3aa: CASSQEGTRQETQYF; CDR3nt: TGCGCCAGCAGCCAAGAGGGGACTAGGCAAGAGACCCAGTACTTC
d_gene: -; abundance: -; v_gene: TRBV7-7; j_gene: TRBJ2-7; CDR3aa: CASSARDTDYEQYF; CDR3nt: TGTGCTAGCAGCGCCCGGGACACGGATTACGAGCAGTACTTC
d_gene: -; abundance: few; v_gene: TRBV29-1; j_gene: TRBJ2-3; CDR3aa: CSLTPGGAGDTQYF; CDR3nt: TGCAGCCTCACCCCTGGGGGGGCCGGGGATACGCAGTATTTT
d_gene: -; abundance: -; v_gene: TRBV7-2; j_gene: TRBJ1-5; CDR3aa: CASSLWGDSNQPQHF; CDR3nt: TGTGCCAGCAGCTTATGGGGGGATAGCAATCAGCCCCAGCATTTT
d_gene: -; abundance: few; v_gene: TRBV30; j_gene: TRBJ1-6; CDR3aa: CAWRVRDLLDSPLHF; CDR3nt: TGTGCCTGGAGAGTGCGGGATCTACTCGATTCACCCCTCCACTTT
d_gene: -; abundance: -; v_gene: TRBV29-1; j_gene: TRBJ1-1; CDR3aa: CSVEIDPGHTEAFF; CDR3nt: TGCAGCGTTGAAATTGATCCGGGCCACACTGAAGCTTTCTTT
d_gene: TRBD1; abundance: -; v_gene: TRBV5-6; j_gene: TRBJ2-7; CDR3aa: CASSVPRTDRANEQYF; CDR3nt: TGTGCCAGCAGCGTACCCCGAACCGACAGGGCCAACGAGCAGTACTTC
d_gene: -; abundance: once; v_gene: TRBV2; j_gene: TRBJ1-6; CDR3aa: CASSPTVGAGSPLHF; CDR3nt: TGTGCCAGCAGTCCCACTGTGGGGGCGGGTTCACCCCTCCACTTT
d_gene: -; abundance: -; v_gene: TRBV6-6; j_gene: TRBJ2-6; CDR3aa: CASSYSDPGANVLTF; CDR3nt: TGTGCCAGCAGTTACTCGGACCCTGGGGCCAACGTCCTGACTTTC
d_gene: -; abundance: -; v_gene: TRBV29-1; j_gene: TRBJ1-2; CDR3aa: CSVERDAEGYTF; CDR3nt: TGCAGCGTTGAACGTGACGCAGAGGGCTACACCTTC
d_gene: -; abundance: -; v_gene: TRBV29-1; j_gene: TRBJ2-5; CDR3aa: CSAGPDIRTQYF; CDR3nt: TGCAGCGCGGGACCGGACATCAGGACCCAGTACTTC
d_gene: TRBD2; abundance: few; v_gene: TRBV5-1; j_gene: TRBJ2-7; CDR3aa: CASSRLAGASYEQYF; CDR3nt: TGCGCCAGCAGCAGACTAGCGGGGGCCTCCTACGAGCAGTACTTC
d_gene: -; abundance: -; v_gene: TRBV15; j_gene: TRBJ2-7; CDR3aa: CATSRMTGLASYEQYF; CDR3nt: TGTGCCACCAGCAGAATGACAGGACTGGCCTCCTACGAGCAGTACTTC
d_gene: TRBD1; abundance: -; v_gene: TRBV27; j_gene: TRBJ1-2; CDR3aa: CASSPGQLYGYTF; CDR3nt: TGTGCCAGCAGCCCGGGACAGCTCTATGGCTACACCTTC
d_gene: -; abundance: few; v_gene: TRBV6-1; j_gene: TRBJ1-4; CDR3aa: CASSEIRTDNEKLFF; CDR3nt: TGTGCCAGCAGTGAAATCAGGACTGATAATGAAAAACTGTTTTTT
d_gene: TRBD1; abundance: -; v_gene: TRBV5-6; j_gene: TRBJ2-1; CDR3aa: CASSRTGANEQFF; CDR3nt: TGTGCCAGCAGTCGGACAGGGGCAAATGAGCAGTTCTTC
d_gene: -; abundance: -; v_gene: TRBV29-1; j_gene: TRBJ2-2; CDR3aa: CSVASRGTGELFF; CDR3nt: TGCAGCGTTGCCTCTCGAGGGACCGGGGAGCTGTTTTTT
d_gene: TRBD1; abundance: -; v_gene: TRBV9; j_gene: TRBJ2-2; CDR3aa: CASSGRPGQVVTGELFF; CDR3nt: TGTGCCAGCAGCGGCCGCCCGGGACAGGTCGTCACCGGGGAGCTGTTTTTT
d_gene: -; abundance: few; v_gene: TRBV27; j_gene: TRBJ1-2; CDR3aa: CASSLRSGAANYGYTF; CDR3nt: TGTGCCAGCAGTTTAAGGTCAGGGGCTGCTAACTATGGCTACACCTTC
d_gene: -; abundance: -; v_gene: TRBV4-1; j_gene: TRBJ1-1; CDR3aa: CASSLTVDAEAFF; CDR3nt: TGCGCCAGCAGCCTAACCGTTGACGCTGAAGCTTTCTTT
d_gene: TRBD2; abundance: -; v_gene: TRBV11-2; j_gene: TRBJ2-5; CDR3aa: CASSLGLAVLSETQYF; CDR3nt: TGTGCCAGCAGCTTAGGGCTAGCGGTTCTGTCAGAGACCCAGTACTTC
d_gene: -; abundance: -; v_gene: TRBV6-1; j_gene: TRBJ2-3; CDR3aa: CASSEAANTQYF; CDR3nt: TGTGCCAGCAGTGAGGCAGCTAATACGCAGTATTTT
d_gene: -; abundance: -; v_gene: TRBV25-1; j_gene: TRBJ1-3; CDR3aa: CASSLGQGHSGNTIYF; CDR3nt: TGTGCCAGCAGTCTCGGGCAGGGCCACTCTGGAAACACCATATATTTT
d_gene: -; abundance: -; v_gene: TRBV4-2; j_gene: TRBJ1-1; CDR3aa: CASSLTTSDGAEAFF; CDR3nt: TGTGCCAGCAGCCTAACTACCAGCGATGGGGCTGAAGCTTTCTTT
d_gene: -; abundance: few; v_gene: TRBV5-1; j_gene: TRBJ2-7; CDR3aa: CASRKQTNFYEQYF; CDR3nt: TGCGCCAGCAGGAAACAAACAAATTTCTACGAGCAGTACTTC
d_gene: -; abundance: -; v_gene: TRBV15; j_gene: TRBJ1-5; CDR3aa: CATSSPETPGYTQPQHF; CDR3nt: TGTGCCACCAGCTCCCCGGAGACTCCAGGATATACTCAGCCCCAGCATTTT
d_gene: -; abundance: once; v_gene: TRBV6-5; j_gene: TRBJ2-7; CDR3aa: CASSYSRAKLYEQYF; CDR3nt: TGTGCCAGCAGTTACTCAAGGGCCAAGCTCTACGAGCAGTACTTC
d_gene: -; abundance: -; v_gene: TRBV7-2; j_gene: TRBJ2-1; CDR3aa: CASSLEAGANNEQFF; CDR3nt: TGTGCCAGCAGCTTAGAGGCCGGGGCGAACAATGAGCAGTTCTTC